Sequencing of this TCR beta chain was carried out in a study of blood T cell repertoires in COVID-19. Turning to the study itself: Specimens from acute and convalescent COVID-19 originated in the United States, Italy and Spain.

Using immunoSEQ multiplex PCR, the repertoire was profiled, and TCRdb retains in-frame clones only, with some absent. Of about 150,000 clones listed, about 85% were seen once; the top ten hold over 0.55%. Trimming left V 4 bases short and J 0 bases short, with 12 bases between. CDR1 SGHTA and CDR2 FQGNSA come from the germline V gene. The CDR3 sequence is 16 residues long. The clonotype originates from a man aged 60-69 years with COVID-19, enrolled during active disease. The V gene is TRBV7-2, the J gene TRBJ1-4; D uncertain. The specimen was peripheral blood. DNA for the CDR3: TGTGCCAGCAGCTACCGCCACCAGGCAACTAATGAAAAACTGTTTTTT. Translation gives CASSYRHQATNEKLFF.